The rows below give T cell receptor beta chains drawn from one sample of a study of blood T cells in healthy people across ages. From the 5' RACE reads, TCRdb called clonotypes with MiXCR, one entry per CDR3 protein. The sample contains 1,500,000 or so distinct CDR3 sequences, approximately 43% of which appear only once. Material for sequencing was blood. These receptors all stem from a young woman in good health. CDR3s include the opening cysteine and the closing phenylalanine or tryptophan. A D gene is named only where the DNA matches it firmly. Some rows mark clone size as missing; the rest say once, few, many or name a class of expanded clone.

J gene	clone size	V gene	D gene	CDR3 DNA	CDR3 protein
TRBJ1-2	few	TRBV6-6	NA	TGTGCCAGCACCTCACCCGACAGGTGGGATAAGGAGGGCTACACCTTC	CASTSPDRWDKEGYTF
TRBJ2-2	NA	TRBV6-2/TRBV6-3	NA	TGTGCCAGCCGGGAACCCGGCGGGGAGCTGTTTTTT	CASREPGGELFF
TRBJ2-5	NA	TRBV11-2	TRBD2	TGTGCCAGCAGATCCACTGGGACTAGCGGGACCCAGTACTTC	CASRSTGTSGTQYF
TRBJ1-2	few	TRBV20-1	NA	TGCAGTGCACTTGGGGGGCTTGGCTATGGCTACACCTTC	CSALGGLGYGYTF
TRBJ1-6	NA	TRBV27	TRBD1	TGTGCCAGCAGGAGGAGGACAGGGGATTCACCCCCCCACTTT	CASRRRTGDSPPHF
TRBJ2-7	NA	TRBV6-2/TRBV6-3	TRBD2	TGTGCCAGCAGTTACTCGAAGGGACTAGCGTCCTACGAGCAGTACTTC	CASSYSKGLASYEQYF
TRBJ2-2	once	TRBV7-2	NA	TGTGCCAGCATCCCTTTGGTGTCCGGGGAGCTGTTTTTT	CASIPLVSGELFF
TRBJ2-7	few	TRBV9	TRBD1	TGTGCCAGCAGCGCGGACAGGGCTGGAATGGGCAATGAGCAGTACTTC	CASSADRAGMGNEQYF
TRBJ1-1	once	TRBV28	NA	TGTGCCAGCAGTTCCGGGGCGAGAACTGAAGCTTTCTTT	CASSSGARTEAFF
TRBJ1-5	NA	TRBV25-1	TRBD1	TGTGCCAGCAGTGAATCGGGGACAGGGAACCAGCAGCCCCATCATTTT	CASSESGTGNQQPHHF
TRBJ2-1	NA	TRBV7-2	NA	TGTGCCAGCAGCTTAATGAGTCGCGGCTACAATGAGCAGTTCTTC	CASSLMSRGYNEQFF
TRBJ2-3	NA	TRBV4-3	TRBD2	TGCGCCAGCAGCCATCGGGGACTAGCGGAGCCCTTCACAGATACGCAGTATTTT	CASSHRGLAEPFTDTQYF
TRBJ2-7	few	TRBV21-1	NA	TGTGCCAGCAGCAAAGACTCCGAGCAGTACTTC	CASSKDSEQYF
TRBJ1-5	NA	TRBV2	NA	TGTGCCAGCAGTGCCCTGGCAGGGAGTCAGCCCCAGCATTTT	CASSALAGSQPQHF
TRBJ2-3	once	TRBV7-9	TRBD2	TGTGCCAGCAGCTTGGGACTAACCCCGGATACGCAGTATTTT	CASSLGLTPDTQYF
TRBJ2-7	NA	TRBV4-3	NA	TGCGCCAGCAGCCAACCGGGACTCGAACAGTACTTC	CASSQPGLEQYF
TRBJ2-7	NA	TRBV5-5	NA	TGTGCCAGCAGCTTGGAACTCAACTACTTGTACGAGCAGTACTTC	CASSLELNYLYEQYF
TRBJ2-3	NA	TRBV4-3	NA	TGCGCCAGCAGGTTCGCCCGGGCTAGCACAGATACGCAGTATTTT	CASRFARASTDTQYF
TRBJ2-3	NA	TRBV7-2	NA	TGTGCCAGCAGCCCCGGGGGGCCTAGCACAGATACGCAGTATTTT	CASSPGGPSTDTQYF
TRBJ2-3	few	TRBV12-3/TRBV12-4	NA	TGTGCCAGCAGCAAACAGGGCCCTAGCACAGATACGCAGTATTTT	CASSKQGPSTDTQYF
TRBJ1-1	few	TRBV7-9	NA	TGTGCCAGCAGCTTAGGGTTGAGCACTGAAGCTTTCTTT	CASSLGLSTEAFF
TRBJ2-3	NA	TRBV20-1	TRBD2	TGCAGTGCAAACAGCGGGGGTCGAAGCACAGATACGCAGTATTTT	CSANSGGRSTDTQYF